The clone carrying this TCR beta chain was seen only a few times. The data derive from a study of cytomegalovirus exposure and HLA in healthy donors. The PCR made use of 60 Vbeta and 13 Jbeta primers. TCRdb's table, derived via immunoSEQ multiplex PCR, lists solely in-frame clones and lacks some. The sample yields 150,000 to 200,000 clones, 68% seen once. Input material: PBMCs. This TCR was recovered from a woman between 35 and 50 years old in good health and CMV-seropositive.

The CDR3 is CASSDRGSDSYTF. The CDR3, as DNA: TGTGCCAGCAGTGACAGGGGCTCGGATAGCTACACCTTC. The chain recombines TRBV2 with TRBJ1-2, with D perhaps matching TRBD1 (6 bases). The CDR3 is 13 residues long. Germline V gene data show CDR1 as SNHLY and CDR2 as FYNNEI. Trimming removed 3 bases from V and 9 bases from J, with 14 bases in between.